This T cell receptor beta chain was recovered during a study of OX40 agonist ivuxolimab in advanced cancers. Only in-frame clones appear in the TCRdb table, and some are missing; sequencing was by immunoSEQ multiplex PCR. The sample lists some 43,000 clones; around nine tenths were seen once. Study-wide points: Low levels of normalized T-cell clonal expansion also appeared in some nonresponders.

Exclusion of a patient followed from autoimmune disease history or systemic immunosuppression. This clone has just one count. The antigen remains undetermined. This clonotype was obtained from an adult with an advanced solid tumor such as melanoma, head and neck, liver or kidney cancer. Sequencing was performed on CD4+ or CD8+ T cells sorted from blood, taken in a trial of the OX40 agonist ivuxolimab.

CDR3 region: CASSTGQGHYEQYF. The CDR3 DNA reads as TGTGCCAGCAGTACTGGACAGGGGCACTACGAGCAGTACTTC. The rearrangement links TRBV6-5 to TRBJ2-7, with TRBD1 matching 9 bases. V trimming: 5 bases; J trimming: 3 bases; junction bases outside the gene matches: 5. The CDR3 sequence is 14 residues long. Germline CDR1 reads MNHEY; CDR2 reads SVGAGI.